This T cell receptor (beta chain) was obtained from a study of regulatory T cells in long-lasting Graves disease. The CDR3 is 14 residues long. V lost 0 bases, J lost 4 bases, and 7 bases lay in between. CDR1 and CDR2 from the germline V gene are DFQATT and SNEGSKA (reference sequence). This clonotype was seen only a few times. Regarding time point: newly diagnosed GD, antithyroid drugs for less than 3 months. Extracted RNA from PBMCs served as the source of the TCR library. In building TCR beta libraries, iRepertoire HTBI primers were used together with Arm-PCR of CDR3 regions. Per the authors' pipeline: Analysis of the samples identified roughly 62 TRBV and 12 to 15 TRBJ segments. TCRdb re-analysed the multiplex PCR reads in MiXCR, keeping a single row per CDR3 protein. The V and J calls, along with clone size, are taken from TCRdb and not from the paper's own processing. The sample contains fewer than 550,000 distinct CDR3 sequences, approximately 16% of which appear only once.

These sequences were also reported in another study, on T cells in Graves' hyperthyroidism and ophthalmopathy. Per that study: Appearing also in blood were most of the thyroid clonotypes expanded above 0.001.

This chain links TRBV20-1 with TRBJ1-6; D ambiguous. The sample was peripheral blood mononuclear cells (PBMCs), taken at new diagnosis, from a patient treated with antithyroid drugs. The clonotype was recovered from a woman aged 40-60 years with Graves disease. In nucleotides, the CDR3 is TGCAGTGCTAGAGATATGGGTTATAATTCACCCCTCCACTTT. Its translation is CSARDMGYNSPLHF.